This T cell receptor (beta chain) was sequenced for a study of blood T cell repertoires in COVID-19 (dated by TCRdb to the early 2020s). Concerning the study at large: The collaborator samples originated in the United States, Italy and Spain and spanned the acute and convalescent phases of COVID-19. The material from the prospective study consisted of cDNA or gDNA derived from T cells, B-cell-depleted T cells, or PBMCs. The dataset comprised deeply sampled blood TCRbeta repertoires from subjects exposed to, actively infected with, or recovered from COVID-19. The repertoires were released in a freely available public database intended as a resource for research on the immune response to SARS-CoV-2. Samples came from the ongoing ImmuneRACE study (first 160 participants) plus 1,254 subjects from 6 global collaborators. Nearly every sample came with metadata listing a de-identified subject ID, COVID-19 status, age in years and sex. Where available, HLA class I and class II types were obtained from metadata supplied by the sample provider rather than from assay-based typing.

Worth noting for this clone: Its antigen specificity is not known. Per-base quality was not reported, and no clone a single base away is much larger than it.

One collaborating source in Seattle enrolled patients during active infection and followed them longitudinally through the course of disease. Each collaborating institution followed its own protocols to collect whole blood in K2EDTA tubes. For TCRbeta analysis, collaborator samples were shipped as frozen whole blood, as isolated PBMCs, or as DNA extracted from either sample type. CDR1 and CDR2, per the germline V gene, are SGHVS and FQNEAQ. The CDR3 contains 13 residues, cysteine and phenylalanine counted. Only the CDR3 region is kept as DNA, spanning 39 bases read in frame from base 1. Germline trimming: 1 base from V, 8 bases from J; junction bases outside gene matches: 2. The study at large found these results: Clinical and demographic metadata were provided uncurated, with the amount varying by source and participant.

TCRbeta CDR3 regions were amplified from genomic DNA using the immunoSEQ Assay, a bias-controlled multiplex PCR. Per the authors' processing: The number of nucleated cells in each sample was estimated from the amplification of reference gene primers within the assay. To quantify the absolute abundance of each unique TCRbeta CDR3 rearrangement, sequence reads were collapsed and filtered. For each sample, productive Simpson clonality was calculated by taking the square root of Simpson's diversity index across productive rearrangements. TCRdb limited this immuneACCESS table to in-frame rearrangements with V and J called. A share of clones is missing; checked studies link under half to unresolved V genes, and the rest is unexplained. V and J calls plus clone size are reproduced from that table; the DNA served to infer D and trimming. The sample records 270,000 or so clones, about 81% of which are singletons. Jointly, the top ten make up roughly 1.5% of the sample.

This TCR was recovered from a human donor with COVID-19, enrolled during active disease. The donor label of this sample is uncertain. The specimen was peripheral blood. This receptor chain uses TRBV7-8 and TRBJ2-5; TRBD2 matches 9 bases in the middle. The DNA sequence reads TGTGCCAGCAGCTTAGGGCGGGGGGGAACCCAGTACTTC. This sequence encodes CASSLGRGGTQYF. With the portions outside the CDR3 filled from the reference TRBV7-8 and TRBJ2-5 genes, the complete variable region becomes GAGVSQSPRYKVAKRGQDVALRCDPISGHVSLFWYQQALGQGPEFLTYFQNEAQLDKSGLPSDRFFAERPEGSVSTLKIQRTQQEDSAVYLCASSLGRGGTQYFGPGTRLLVL.